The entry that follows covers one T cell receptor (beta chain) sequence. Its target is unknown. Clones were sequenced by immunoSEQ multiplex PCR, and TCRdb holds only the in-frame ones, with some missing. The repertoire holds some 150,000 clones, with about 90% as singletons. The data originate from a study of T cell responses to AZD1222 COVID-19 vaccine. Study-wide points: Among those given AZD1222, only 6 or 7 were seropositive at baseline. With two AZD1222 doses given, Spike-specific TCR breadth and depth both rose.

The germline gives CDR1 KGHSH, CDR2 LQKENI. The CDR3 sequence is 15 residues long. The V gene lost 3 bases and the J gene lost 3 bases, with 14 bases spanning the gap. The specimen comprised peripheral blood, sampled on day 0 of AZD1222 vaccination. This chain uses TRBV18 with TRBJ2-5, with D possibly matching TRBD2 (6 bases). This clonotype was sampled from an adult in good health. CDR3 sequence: CASSPPGAVKETQYF. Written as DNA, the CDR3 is TGTGCCAGCTCACCCCCGGGAGCGGTAAAAGAGACCCAGTACTTC.